This TCR beta chain derives from a study of T cell responses to AZD1222 COVID-19 vaccine. Using immunoSEQ multiplex PCR, the repertoire was profiled, and TCRdb retains in-frame clones only, with some absent. Among fewer than 120,000 clones, roughly 87% were seen once, and the ten largest hold under 3.5%. CDR1 is MNHEY and CDR2 is SVGAGI in the germline V gene. This CDR3 contains 14 residues. The V end lost 3 bases, the J end lost 4 bases, and 12 bases lay between the germline ends. The TCR comes from an adult in good health. The chain uses TRBV6-5 and TRBJ1-1; perhaps TRBD1 as D (5 bases). Material: peripheral blood, obtained on day 0 of AZD1222 vaccination. The CDR3, as DNA: TGTGCCAGCAGTTATCGGGGGGAGAGCACTGAAGCTTTCTTT. Its translation is CASSYRGESTEAFF.